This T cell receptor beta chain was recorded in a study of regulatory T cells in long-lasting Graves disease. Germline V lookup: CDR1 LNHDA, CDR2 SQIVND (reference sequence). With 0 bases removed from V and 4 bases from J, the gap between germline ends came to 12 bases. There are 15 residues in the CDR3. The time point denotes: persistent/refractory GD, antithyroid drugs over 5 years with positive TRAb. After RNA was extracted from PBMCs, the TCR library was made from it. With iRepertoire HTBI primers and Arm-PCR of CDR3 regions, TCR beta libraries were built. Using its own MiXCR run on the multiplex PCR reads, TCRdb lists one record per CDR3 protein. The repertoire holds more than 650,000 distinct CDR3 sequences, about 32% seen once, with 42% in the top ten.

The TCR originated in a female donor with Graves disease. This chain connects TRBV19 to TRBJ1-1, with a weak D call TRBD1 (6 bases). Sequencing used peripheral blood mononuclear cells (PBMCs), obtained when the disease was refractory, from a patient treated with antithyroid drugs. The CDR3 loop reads CASSIDSRGATEAFF. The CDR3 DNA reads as TGTGCCAGTAGTATAGATAGCAGGGGCGCCACTGAAGCTTTCTTT.